The next 15 T cell receptor beta chains were all read from a single sample in a study of shared clonotypes between healthy human individuals (dated by TCRdb to the early 2020s). Libraries came from the immunoSEQ multiplex PCR assay. TCRdb limited this immuneACCESS table to in-frame rearrangements with V and J called. A share of clones is missing; checked studies link under half to unresolved V genes, and the rest is unexplained. A total of 1.5 million to 2.5 million clones appear in this sample, approximately 94% of them only once. Of the sample, 0.9% to 1.5% is held by the ten largest clones. CD8 naive samples were CD45RO-negative cells positively selected for CCR7, giving a CD45RA+CCR7+ population that excluded TemRA cells. The specimen sequenced was naive CD8+ T cells sorted from blood. Explained via the paper, the cell subset or site label denotes: CD45RA+CCR7+. The receptor set was obtained from a man aged 18-30 years in good health.

This chain connects TRBV28 to TRBJ2-4; TRBD1 agrees at 9 bases. Germline CDR1 MDHEN, CDR2 SYDVKM. The V and J ends lost 6 bases and 14 bases, in that order; junction bases with no gene match: 8. This CDR3 region has 12 residues. The chain's CDR3 is CASSSRTGEKYF. The CDR3 DNA reads TGTGCCAGCAGCTCAAGGACAGGGGAAAAGTACTTC.

This clone was seen just once. This chain connects TRBV25-1 to TRBJ1-1; no clear D gene. CDR1 MGHDK and CDR2 SYGVNS come from the germline V gene. Trimming pared 1 base from V and 4 bases from J, leaving 7 bases between. The CDR3 length is 13 residues. The CDR3 bases are TGTGCCAGCAGTGAATCCCTCGCCACTGAAGCTTTCTTT. Encoded protein: CASSESLATEAFF.

Concerning this clone itself: The same CDR3 also results from other DNA sequences found in this sample. The rearrangement uses TRBV2 and TRBJ2-2; 10 nucleotides match TRBD2. After removal of 5 bases from V and 1 base from J, the junction contained 1 base not matched to a gene. Per germline, CDR1 SNHLY and CDR2 FYNNEI. This CDR3 is 15 amino acids long. The chain's CDR3 is CASSRLAGNTGELFF. CDR3 sequence (DNA): TGTGCCAGCAGTCGACTAGCGGGGAACACCGGGGAGCTGTTTTTT.

The V and J genes are TRBV27 and TRBJ1-5; no clear D gene. V lost 3 bases and J lost 4, with 7 bases in between. CDR1 is MNHEY, CDR2 SMNVEV, per germline (reference sequence). CDR3 length: 13 amino acids. The CDR3 is CASSFERNQPQHF. The CDR3 nucleotides are TGTGCCAGCAGTTTTGAGAGAAATCAGCCCCAGCATTTT.

On this clone: Other DNA sequences in this specimen translate into the identical CDR3. The chain has TRBV2 and TRBJ2-5; a weak D match, TRBD1 (5 bases). The CDR3 has 14 amino acids. V was pared by 3 bases and J by 2 bases, with 10 bases between. Germline V gene data show CDR1 as SNHLY and CDR2 as FYNNEI. This chain's CDR3 is CASSDLAGQETQYF. In DNA, the CDR3 is TGTGCCAGCAGTGATCTTGCAGGGCAAGAGACCCAGTACTTC.

Note on this clone: The same CDR3 can be traced to other DNA sequences in this sample. The CDR3 sequence is CASSLRGADTQYF. Written as DNA, the CDR3 is TGCGCCAGCAGCTTGAGGGGGGCAGATACGCAGTATTTT. J is TRBJ2-3 and V is TRBV5-1; D tentatively reads TRBD1 or TRBD2 (6 bases each). The length of the CDR3 is 13 residues. V was shortened by 1 base and J by 4 bases, with 7 bases between the two germline ends. The germline gives CDR1 SGHRS, CDR2 YFSETQ.

CDR3 nucleotide sequence: TGTGCCAGCAGTGAAGCAGGGCTAGATCTGGTCTACGAGCAGTACTTC. Translated, it gives CASSEAGLDLVYEQYF. The rearrangement uses TRBV6-1 and TRBJ2-7; D is unresolved. Trimming pared 0 bases from V and 3 bases from J, leaving 15 bases between. Germline V gene data show CDR1 as MNHNS and CDR2 as SASEGT. This CDR3 region has 16 residues.

Concerning this clone: Other DNA sequences in the sample encode the same CDR3. The CDR3 region is CASSESLTGELFF. CDR3 bases: TGCGCCAGCAGTGAGTCTCTAACCGGGGAGCTGTTTTTT. The chain couples TRBV10-1 to TRBJ2-2; D not certain. This CDR3 has 13 residues. The germline V and J ends were trimmed by 0 bases and 5 bases, with 4 bases remaining between them. The V gene's germline CDR1 is WNHNN and CDR2 SYGVQD (reference sequence).

The chain couples TRBV9 to TRBJ2-3; 12 nucleotides match TRBD1. V dropped 0 bases and J dropped 2; count of bases not matched to a gene: 7. The V gene's germline CDR1 is SGDLS and CDR2 YYNGEE. This CDR3 contains 18 residues. CDR3 amino acids: CASSVGVGTGGVTDTQYF. The CDR3 DNA sequence: TGTGCCAGCAGCGTAGGGGTTGGGACAGGGGGCGTCACAGATACGCAGTATTTT.

This chain uses TRBV7-8 with TRBJ2-1; tentatively, D is TRBD2 (6 bases). Germline values: CDR1 SGHVS, CDR2 FQNEAQ. The CDR3 consists of 13 residues. Trimming removed 3 bases at V and 5 bases at J, with 8 bases between. The CDR3 nucleotides are TGTGCCAGCAGCTTGAGACTAGACAATGAGCAGTTCTTC. Its translation is CASSLRLDNEQFF.

V is TRBV2 and J is TRBJ2-1; D is perhaps TRBD1 (6 bases). Trimming pared 3 bases from V and 0 bases from J, leaving 9 bases between. CDR3 length: 15 residues. CDR1 and CDR2 (germline): SNHLY, FYNNEI. CDR3 region: CASSEETGSYNEQFF. CDR3 coding DNA: TGTGCCAGCAGTGAGGAGACAGGCTCCTACAATGAGCAGTTCTTC.

The chain carries TRBV19 and TRBJ1-5; D not resolved. Trimming took off 5 bases at V and 0 bases at J, with 14 bases between the two ends. The germline gives CDR1 LNHDA, CDR2 SQIVND (reference sequence). The CDR3 sequence is 16 residues long. CDR3 nucleotides: TGTGCCAGTAGTGCGATGGGAGGGTATAGCAATCAGCCCCAGCATTTT. This codes for CASSAMGGYSNQPQHF.

In the case of this clone: Distinct nucleotide sequences in the sample also encode this CDR3. This sequence joins TRBV6-6 and TRBJ2-7; no definite D call. The CDR3 spans 12 residues. Germline V CDR1 and CDR2: MNHNY, SVGAGI (reference sequence). V was trimmed by 5 bases and J by 2 bases, leaving 7 bases between them. The CDR3 DNA reads as TGTGCCAGCAGTCCAGTCCCCTACGAGCAGTACTTC. This sequence encodes CASSPVPYEQYF.

On this clone: Other DNA variants within this sample encode the same CDR3. The V call is TRBV29-1, the J call TRBJ2-7; D gene ambiguous. This CDR3 spans 12 amino acids. CDR1 SQVTM and CDR2 ANQGSEA come from the germline V gene. Trimming removed 0 bases at V and 3 bases at J, with 6 bases between. The CDR3 sequence is CSVEDNSYEQYF. Written as DNA, the CDR3 is TGCAGCGTTGAAGACAACAGCTACGAGCAGTACTTC.

The chain carries TRBV28 and TRBJ2-2; no definite D call. V was cut by 6 bases and J by 6 bases, with 17 bases left in between. The CDR3 covers 15 residues. Germline V gene sequence: CDR1 MDHEN, CDR2 SYDVKM. CDR3 region: CASSSPRAPPGELFF. CDR3 in DNA: TGTGCCAGCAGCAGCCCCCGGGCCCCCCCCGGGGAGCTGTTTTTT.